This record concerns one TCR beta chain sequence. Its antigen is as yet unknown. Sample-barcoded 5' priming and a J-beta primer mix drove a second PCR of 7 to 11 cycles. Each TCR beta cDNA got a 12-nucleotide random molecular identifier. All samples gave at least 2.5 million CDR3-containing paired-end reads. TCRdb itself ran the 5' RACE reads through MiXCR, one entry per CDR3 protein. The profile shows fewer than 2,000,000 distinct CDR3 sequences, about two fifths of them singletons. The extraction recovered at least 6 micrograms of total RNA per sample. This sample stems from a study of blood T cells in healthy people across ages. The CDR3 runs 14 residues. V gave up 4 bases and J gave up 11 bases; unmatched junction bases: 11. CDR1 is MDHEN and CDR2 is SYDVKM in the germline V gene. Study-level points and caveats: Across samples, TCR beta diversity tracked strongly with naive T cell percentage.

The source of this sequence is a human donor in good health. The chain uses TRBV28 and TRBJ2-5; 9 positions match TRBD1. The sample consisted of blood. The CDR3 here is CASSSPQGAGEQYF. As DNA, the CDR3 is TGTGCCAGCAGTTCCCCACAGGGGGCGGGAGAGCAGTACTTC.